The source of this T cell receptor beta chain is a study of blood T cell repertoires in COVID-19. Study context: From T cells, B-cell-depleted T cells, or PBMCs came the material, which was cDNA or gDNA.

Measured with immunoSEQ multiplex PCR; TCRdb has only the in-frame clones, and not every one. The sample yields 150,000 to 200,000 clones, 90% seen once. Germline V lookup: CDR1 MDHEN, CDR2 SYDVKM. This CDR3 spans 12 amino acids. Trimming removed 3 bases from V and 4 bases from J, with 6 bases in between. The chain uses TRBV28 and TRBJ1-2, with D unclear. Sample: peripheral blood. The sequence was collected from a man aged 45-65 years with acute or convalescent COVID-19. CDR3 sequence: CASSFEVYGYTF. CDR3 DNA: TGTGCCAGCAGTTTTGAGGTCTATGGCTACACCTTC.